Given below is one T cell receptor (beta chain) in context. The antigen is undetermined. This specimen belongs to a study of cytomegalovirus exposure and HLA in healthy donors. Findings of the study overall: That first-cohort TCR clusters tended to co-occur in the 95 to 150 validation repertoires was found in a later analysis. The CMV antigen specificity of a few CMV-associated chains was confirmed through in vitro analysis.

The validation cohort, a group of 130 or so subjects, included the donors and was separate from the roughly 720-subject first cohort. The CDR3 has 16 amino acids. The germline V and J ends were trimmed by 1 base and 6 bases, with 18 bases remaining between them. Looked up from germline, CDR1 is SGHAT and CDR2 is FQNNGV. Data came from immunoSEQ multiplex PCR; TCRdb stores just in-frame clones and leaves some out. The sample includes about 75,000 clones, 85% seen only once; the top ten take less than 3%. The chain uses TRBV11-2 and TRBJ1-1, with D tentatively TRBD1 (5 bases). The TCR was taken from a man aged 25-40 years in good health and CMV-seronegative. Sequencing used PBMCs. The CDR3 spells CASSLGQGIPWAEAFF. CDR3 DNA: TGTGCCAGCAGCTTAGGGCAGGGCATCCCTTGGGCTGAAGCTTTCTTT.